A selection of T cell receptor beta chains follows, all from one sample in a study of blood T cell repertoires in COVID-19. Clones were sequenced by immunoSEQ multiplex PCR, and TCRdb holds only the in-frame ones, with some missing. This sample has approximately 260,000 clones; about 88% occur once, and the top ten carry less than 5%. Material: peripheral blood. Every receptor here comes from a woman aged 40 to 49 who had recovered from COVID-19. Both conserved end residues are part of each CDR3. A D gene is named only where the DNA matches it firmly. Not every row has a clone size; where given, it reads once, few, many or a size class.

D gene: .; clone size: few; J gene: TRBJ1-6; V gene: TRBV3-1/TRBV3-2; CDR3 DNA: TGTGCCAGCAGCCAAGACAGGGCGCCCCTCCACTTT; CDR3 protein: CASSQDRAPLHF
D gene: .; clone size: .; J gene: TRBJ1-2; V gene: TRBV5-1; CDR3 DNA: TGCGCCAGCAGCCCCGGCGCCAGGCTACCCCATGGCTACACCTTC; CDR3 protein: CASSPGARLPHGYTF
D gene: TRBD1; clone size: .; J gene: TRBJ2-7; V gene: TRBV9; CDR3 DNA: TGTGCCAGCAGCGTAGGGGCCGGGACAGGGTCCTACGAGCAGTACTTC; CDR3 protein: CASSVGAGTGSYEQYF
D gene: .; clone size: .; J gene: TRBJ2-7; V gene: TRBV12-5; CDR3 DNA: TGTGCTAGTGGTTTGGCCGGCACAGGCACCGAGCAGTACTTC; CDR3 protein: CASGLAGTGTEQYF
D gene: TRBD2; clone size: .; J gene: TRBJ2-2; V gene: TRBV19; CDR3 DNA: TGTGCCAGTAGTATTGGTGGGGGGGTCTGGGAGCTGTTTTTT; CDR3 protein: CASSIGGGVWELFF
D gene: TRBD1; clone size: .; J gene: TRBJ1-3; V gene: TRBV30; CDR3 DNA: TGTGCCTGGATCAGACAGGGAGCCTCTGGAAACACCATATATTTT; CDR3 protein: CAWIRQGASGNTIYF
D gene: .; clone size: .; J gene: TRBJ2-1; V gene: TRBV6-6; CDR3 DNA: TGTGCCAGCAGTCCAACTGACTCGACAGGTTACAATGAGCAGTTCTTC; CDR3 protein: CASSPTDSTGYNEQFF
D gene: .; clone size: .; J gene: TRBJ1-4; V gene: TRBV6-5; CDR3 DNA: TGTGCCAGCAGTTACTCGCGGCCAACTAATGAAAAACTGTTTTTT; CDR3 protein: CASSYSRPTNEKLFF
D gene: TRBD2; clone size: .; J gene: TRBJ2-2; V gene: TRBV24-1; CDR3 DNA: TGTGCCACCAGTGACCCGGGAGGGCCGACCGGGGAGCTGTTTTTT; CDR3 protein: CATSDPGGPTGELFF
D gene: TRBD1; clone size: .; J gene: TRBJ1-1; V gene: TRBV28; CDR3 DNA: TGTGCCAGCAGTTCGCAGGGGGGCAACACTGAAGCTTTCTTT; CDR3 protein: CASSSQGGNTEAFF
D gene: .; clone size: .; J gene: TRBJ2-7; V gene: TRBV6-5; CDR3 DNA: TGTGCCAGCAGTTACTCCAGGGGTTTTCACGAGCAGTACTTC; CDR3 protein: CASSYSRGFHEQYF
D gene: TRBD2; clone size: .; J gene: TRBJ2-3; V gene: TRBV9; CDR3 DNA: TGTGCCAGCAGCGTAGGCAGCGGGAGCTCCACAGATACGCAGTATTTT; CDR3 protein: CASSVGSGSSTDTQYF
D gene: TRBD1; clone size: .; J gene: TRBJ2-1; V gene: TRBV7-9; CDR3 DNA: TGTGCCAGCAGCCCCGGGACAGGGGCCCGAGGTGGGCAGTTCTTC; CDR3 protein: CASSPGTGARGGQFF
D gene: TRBD1; clone size: .; J gene: TRBJ1-2; V gene: TRBV27; CDR3 DNA: TGTGCCAGCAGTAGACAGGGGCTTCGCGGCTACACCTTC; CDR3 protein: CASSRQGLRGYTF
D gene: TRBD1; clone size: .; J gene: TRBJ1-2; V gene: TRBV28; CDR3 DNA: TGTGCCAGCAGCGCCGCGGGACAGGACTATGGCTACACCTTC; CDR3 protein: CASSAAGQDYGYTF
D gene: TRBD1; clone size: .; J gene: TRBJ2-2; V gene: TRBV3-1/TRBV3-2; CDR3 DNA: TGTGCCAGCAGCCCACAGGGGGTGGTTAGCACCGGGGAGCTGTTTTTT; CDR3 protein: CASSPQGVVSTGELFF
D gene: .; clone size: .; J gene: TRBJ1-3; V gene: TRBV5-1; CDR3 DNA: TGCGCCAGCAGCTTACAGCCAAACTCTGGAAACACCATATATTTT; CDR3 protein: CASSLQPNSGNTIYF
D gene: TRBD2; clone size: few; J gene: TRBJ2-3; V gene: TRBV5-1; CDR3 DNA: TGCGCCAGCGAAAAGATGGGGACTAGCGGGGGAAGCACAGATACGCAGTATTTT; CDR3 protein: CASEKMGTSGGSTDTQYF
D gene: .; clone size: .; J gene: TRBJ1-1; V gene: TRBV29-1; CDR3 DNA: TGCAGCGTAAAAAGACAGGATTTGAACACTGAAGCTTTCTTT; CDR3 protein: CSVKRQDLNTEAFF
D gene: TRBD1; clone size: .; J gene: TRBJ2-1; V gene: TRBV18; CDR3 DNA: TGTGCCAGCTCACCTGGGGCCGGGACAGGGGGCGTTGAGCAGTTCTTC; CDR3 protein: CASSPGAGTGGVEQFF
D gene: .; clone size: .; J gene: TRBJ2-7; V gene: TRBV7-9; CDR3 DNA: TGTGCCAGCAGCCTATTCGACCAGGGGCCCTACGAGCAGTACTTC; CDR3 protein: CASSLFDQGPYEQYF
D gene: TRBD1; clone size: .; J gene: TRBJ1-2; V gene: TRBV7-9; CDR3 DNA: TGTGCCAGCAGCTTAGTGGGACAGAACTATGGCTACACCTTC; CDR3 protein: CASSLVGQNYGYTF
D gene: TRBD1; clone size: .; J gene: TRBJ1-2; V gene: TRBV5-1; CDR3 DNA: TGCGCCAGCAGCCCCCGTTTCAGGGGGAACTATGGCTACACCTTC; CDR3 protein: CASSPRFRGNYGYTF
D gene: .; clone size: .; J gene: TRBJ2-3; V gene: TRBV2; CDR3 DNA: TGTGCCAGCAGTCCGGGAGCATCGGACACAGATACGCAGTATTTT; CDR3 protein: CASSPGASDTDTQYF
D gene: .; clone size: .; J gene: TRBJ1-2; V gene: TRBV6-1; CDR3 DNA: TGTGCCAGCAGTGAAGTCCCAGGCATATATGGCTACACCTTC; CDR3 protein: CASSEVPGIYGYTF
D gene: TRBD2; clone size: .; J gene: TRBJ2-5; V gene: TRBV7-9; CDR3 DNA: TGTGCCAGCAGCTTAGCGGTTGGGGCGGGAGCCCAAGAGACCCAGTACTTC; CDR3 protein: CASSLAVGAGAQETQYF
D gene: TRBD1; clone size: .; J gene: TRBJ2-5; V gene: TRBV28; CDR3 DNA: TGTGCCAGCAGATCGACAGGGTCTGGAGAGACCCAGTACTTC; CDR3 protein: CASRSTGSGETQYF
D gene: TRBD1; clone size: .; J gene: TRBJ1-1; V gene: TRBV7-2; CDR3 DNA: TGTGCCAGCAGCCCCGGGACAGGGGAGAGCACTGAAGCTTTCTTT; CDR3 protein: CASSPGTGESTEAFF
D gene: TRBD2; clone size: .; J gene: TRBJ2-2; V gene: TRBV6-6; CDR3 DNA: TGTGCCAGCAGTTACTTGCTAGCGGGGAACACCGGGGAGCTGTTTTTT; CDR3 protein: CASSYLLAGNTGELFF
D gene: TRBD1; clone size: .; J gene: TRBJ2-2; V gene: TRBV11-2; CDR3 DNA: TGTGCCAGCAGCTTAGATTCACAGGGGGCGAATACCGGGGAGCTGTTTTTT; CDR3 protein: CASSLDSQGANTGELFF
D gene: .; clone size: once; J gene: TRBJ2-1; V gene: TRBV24-1; CDR3 DNA: TGTGCCACCAGTGAGCCGGGACTCTACAATGAGCAGTTCTTC; CDR3 protein: CATSEPGLYNEQFF
D gene: .; clone size: .; J gene: TRBJ2-7; V gene: TRBV6-1; CDR3 DNA: TGTGCCAGCAGTGAAGGTCCTTTCTACGAGCAGTACTTC; CDR3 protein: CASSEGPFYEQYF
D gene: TRBD2; clone size: .; J gene: TRBJ2-3; V gene: TRBV9; CDR3 DNA: TGTGCCAGCACCCCTCTAGCGGGGCTCACAGATACGCAGTATTTT; CDR3 protein: CASTPLAGLTDTQYF
D gene: .; clone size: .; J gene: TRBJ1-2; V gene: TRBV3-1/TRBV3-2; CDR3 DNA: TGTGCCAGCAGCCAAGATATGGGGAGCTCTGGCTACACCTTC; CDR3 protein: CASSQDMGSSGYTF
D gene: .; clone size: .; J gene: TRBJ1-1; V gene: TRBV19; CDR3 DNA: TGTGCCAGTAGTACCTACCTTGGGGCGGCGAACACTGAAGCTTTCTTT; CDR3 protein: CASSTYLGAANTEAFF
D gene: .; clone size: .; J gene: TRBJ2-3; V gene: TRBV4-1; CDR3 DNA: TGCGCCAGCAGCCATCAGGGGAGACTCTGGGATACGCAGTATTTT; CDR3 protein: CASSHQGRLWDTQYF
D gene: .; clone size: .; J gene: TRBJ1-1; V gene: TRBV5-1; CDR3 DNA: TGCGCCAGCAGCTTGGACAGGGAAGGGACTGAAGCTTTCTTT; CDR3 protein: CASSLDREGTEAFF
D gene: TRBD2; clone size: .; J gene: TRBJ2-3; V gene: TRBV24-1; CDR3 DNA: TGTGCCACCAGTGATTTGTCTAGCGGGGTGAAGGATACGCAGTATTTT; CDR3 protein: CATSDLSSGVKDTQYF
D gene: TRBD1; clone size: .; J gene: TRBJ2-3; V gene: TRBV10-3; CDR3 DNA: TGTGCCATCAAAGGGACAGTGAAAGATACGCAGTATTTT; CDR3 protein: CAIKGTVKDTQYF
D gene: TRBD1; clone size: .; J gene: TRBJ1-1; V gene: TRBV18; CDR3 DNA: TGTGCCAGCTCACCCCAATCATTGGACAGGGAAGCTTTCTTT; CDR3 protein: CASSPQSLDREAFF
D gene: .; clone size: .; J gene: TRBJ2-3; V gene: TRBV7-2; CDR3 DNA: TGTGCCAGCAGCCCTCAGAGCACAGATACGCAGTATTTT; CDR3 protein: CASSPQSTDTQYF
D gene: .; clone size: few; J gene: TRBJ1-1; V gene: TRBV7-9; CDR3 DNA: TGTGCCAGCAGCGAAATGAGTGAAGCTTTCTTT; CDR3 protein: CASSEMSEAFF
D gene: TRBD2; clone size: .; J gene: TRBJ2-5; V gene: TRBV3-1/TRBV3-2; CDR3 DNA: TGTGCCAGCAGCCAGACTAGCGGGGGGCCCGGGGAGACCCAGTACTTC; CDR3 protein: CASSQTSGGPGETQYF
D gene: .; clone size: .; J gene: TRBJ1-5; V gene: TRBV19; CDR3 DNA: TGTGCCAGTAGGGATGAGCGACGGAATCAGCCCCAGCATTTT; CDR3 protein: CASRDERRNQPQHF
D gene: .; clone size: .; J gene: TRBJ2-3; V gene: TRBV7-2; CDR3 DNA: TGTGCCAGCAGTTGGGACACCAGCACAGATACGCAGTATTTT; CDR3 protein: CASSWDTSTDTQYF
D gene: TRBD1; clone size: .; J gene: TRBJ1-5; V gene: TRBV28; CDR3 DNA: TGTGCCAGCAGTCAGGACAGGGGGGTTCAGCCCCAGCATTTT; CDR3 protein: CASSQDRGVQPQHF
D gene: TRBD1; clone size: few; J gene: TRBJ2-7; V gene: TRBV4-2; CDR3 DNA: TGTGCCAGCAGCCGCACCAGGGGGAGTGAGCAGTACTTC; CDR3 protein: CASSRTRGSEQYF
D gene: .; clone size: .; J gene: TRBJ2-7; V gene: TRBV27; CDR3 DNA: TGTGCCAGCAGTGGGGCCCGTCAGGGGATGGGGGACGAGCAGTACTTC; CDR3 protein: CASSGARQGMGDEQYF
D gene: .; clone size: .; J gene: TRBJ1-5; V gene: TRBV6-1; CDR3 DNA: TGTGCCAGCAGTGAAGTTGCAGACACCAATCAGCCCCAGCATTTT; CDR3 protein: CASSEVADTNQPQHF
D gene: TRBD1; clone size: .; J gene: TRBJ2-7; V gene: TRBV19; CDR3 DNA: TGTGCCAGTAGTATCTTAACCGGACAGGGGTCCTACGAGCAGTACTTC; CDR3 protein: CASSILTGQGSYEQYF
D gene: TRBD2; clone size: .; J gene: TRBJ2-2; V gene: TRBV5-1; CDR3 DNA: TGCGCCAGCAGCTTAGGGACTAGCGGGAAGAACACCGGGGAGCTGTTTTTT; CDR3 protein: CASSLGTSGKNTGELFF
D gene: .; clone size: .; J gene: TRBJ1-2; V gene: TRBV3-1/TRBV3-2; CDR3 DNA: TGTGCCAGCAGCCAAGAAGGGAGCGGCTACACCTTC; CDR3 protein: CASSQEGSGYTF
D gene: TRBD1; clone size: once; J gene: TRBJ1-1; V gene: TRBV7-6; CDR3 DNA: TGTGCCAGCAGCCGAAACTTAGGACAGGGGGGAATTATGAACACTGAAGCTTTCTTT; CDR3 protein: CASSRNLGQGGIMNTEAFF
D gene: .; clone size: .; J gene: TRBJ2-1; V gene: TRBV27; CDR3 DNA: TGTGCCAGCAGTTTACGGGACTCCTCTTACAATGAGCAGTTCTTC; CDR3 protein: CASSLRDSSYNEQFF
D gene: TRBD1; clone size: .; J gene: TRBJ1-5; V gene: TRBV19; CDR3 DNA: TGTGCCAGTAGTATGGGGACAGGCACTAATCAGCCCCAGCATTTT; CDR3 protein: CASSMGTGTNQPQHF